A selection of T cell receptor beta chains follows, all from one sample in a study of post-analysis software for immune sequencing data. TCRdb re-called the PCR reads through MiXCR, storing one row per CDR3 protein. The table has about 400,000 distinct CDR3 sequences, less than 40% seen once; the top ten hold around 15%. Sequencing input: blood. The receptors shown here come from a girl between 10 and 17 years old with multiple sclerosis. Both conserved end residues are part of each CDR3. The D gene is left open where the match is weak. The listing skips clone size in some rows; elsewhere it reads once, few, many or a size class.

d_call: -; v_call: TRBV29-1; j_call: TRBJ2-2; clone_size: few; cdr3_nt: TGCAGCCCTGTTGGGGTGGCACCGAACACCGGGGAGCTGTTTTTT; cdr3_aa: CSPVGVAPNTGELFF
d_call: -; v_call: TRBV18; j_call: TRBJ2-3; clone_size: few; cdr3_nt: TGTGCCAGCTCACCACTGGAGAGCCAGGGGATGGCAGATACGCAGTATTTT; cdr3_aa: CASSPLESQGMADTQYF
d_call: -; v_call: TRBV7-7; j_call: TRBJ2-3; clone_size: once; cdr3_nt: TGTGCTAGCAGCTACCCCATCTTCGACCCCATGGATACGCAGTATTTT; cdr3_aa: CASSYPIFDPMDTQYF
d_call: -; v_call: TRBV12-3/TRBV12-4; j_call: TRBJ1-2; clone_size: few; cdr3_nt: TGTGCCAGCAGTTTTACAGGGACCTATGGCTACACCTTC; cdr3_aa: CASSFTGTYGYTF
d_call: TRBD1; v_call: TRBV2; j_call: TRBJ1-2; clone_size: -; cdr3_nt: TGTGCCAGCAAGAGAGCTGGGGGACAGGGGATATATTACTATGGCTACACCTTC; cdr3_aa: CASKRAGGQGIYYYGYTF
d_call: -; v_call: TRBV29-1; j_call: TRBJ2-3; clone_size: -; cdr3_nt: TGCAGCGTTGGGGGTCGGGATACGCAGTATTTT; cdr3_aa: CSVGGRDTQYF
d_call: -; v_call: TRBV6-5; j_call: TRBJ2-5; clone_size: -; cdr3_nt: TGTGCCGGCAAGGATTCCATCGACGGGCAGTACTTC; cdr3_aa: CAGKDSIDGQYF
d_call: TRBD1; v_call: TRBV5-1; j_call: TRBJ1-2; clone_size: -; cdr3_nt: TGCGCCAGCAGCAACCCGGGACAGGGGGCGGATGGCTACACCTTC; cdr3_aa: CASSNPGQGADGYTF
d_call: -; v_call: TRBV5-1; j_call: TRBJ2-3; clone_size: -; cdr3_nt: TGCGCCAGCAGCTCCGTACAGGGAGGCACAGATACGCAGTATTTT; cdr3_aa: CASSSVQGGTDTQYF
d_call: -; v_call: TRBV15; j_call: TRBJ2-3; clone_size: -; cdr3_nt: TGTGCCACCAGCAGAGAATTAGCGGCCACAGGTACGCAGTATTTT; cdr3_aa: CATSRELAATGTQYF
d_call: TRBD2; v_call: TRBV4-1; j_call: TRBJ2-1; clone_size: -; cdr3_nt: TGCGCCAGCAGCCGACTAGCGGGGGGGTTATACAATGAGCAGTTCTTC; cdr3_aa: CASSRLAGGLYNEQFF
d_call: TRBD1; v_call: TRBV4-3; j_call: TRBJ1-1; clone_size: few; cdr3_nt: TGCGCCAGCAGCCGACAGGGGGTGAACACTGAAGCTTTCTTT; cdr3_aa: CASSRQGVNTEAFF
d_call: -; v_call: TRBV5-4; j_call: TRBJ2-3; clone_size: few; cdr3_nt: TGTGCCAGCACCGCCCGGACATCACGGGTCGATACGCAGTATTTT; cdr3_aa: CASTARTSRVDTQYF
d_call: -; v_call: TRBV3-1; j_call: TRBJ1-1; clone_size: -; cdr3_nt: TGTGCCAGCAGCCAAGGGAGATATAACACTGAAGCTTTCTTT; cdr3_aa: CASSQGRYNTEAFF
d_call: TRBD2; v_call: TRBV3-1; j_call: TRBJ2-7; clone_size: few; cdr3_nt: TGTGCCAGCAGCCCCTCTTTAGCGGGGGCCTCCTACGAGCAGTACTTC; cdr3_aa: CASSPSLAGASYEQYF
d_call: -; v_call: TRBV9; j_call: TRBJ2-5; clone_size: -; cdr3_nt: TGTGCCAGCAGCGTAGGACTAAGTGTTGAGACCCAGTACTTC; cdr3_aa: CASSVGLSVETQYF
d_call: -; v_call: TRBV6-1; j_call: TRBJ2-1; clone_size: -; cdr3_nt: TGTGCCAGCAGGGAAGGAAACCTTAACACCGAGCAGTTCTTC; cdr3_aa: CASREGNLNTEQFF
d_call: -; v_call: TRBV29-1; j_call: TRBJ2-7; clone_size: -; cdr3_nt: TGCAGCGTCGAAGCGGACGGCAGATACGAGCAGTACTTC; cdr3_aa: CSVEADGRYEQYF
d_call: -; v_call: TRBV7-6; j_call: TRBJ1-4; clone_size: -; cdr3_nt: TGTGCCAGCAGCTTAGCGTTTCGGGGGATAGGAGAAAAACTGTTTTTT; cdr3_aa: CASSLAFRGIGEKLFF
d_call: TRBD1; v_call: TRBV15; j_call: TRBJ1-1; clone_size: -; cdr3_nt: TGTGCCACCAGCAGAGGACAGGGGAAAGCTTTCTTT; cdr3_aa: CATSRGQGKAFF
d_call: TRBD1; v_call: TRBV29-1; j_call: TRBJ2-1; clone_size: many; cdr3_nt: TGCAGCGTTGAACGGGGACAGGGGGCTGTGAATGAGCAGTTCTTC; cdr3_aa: CSVERGQGAVNEQFF
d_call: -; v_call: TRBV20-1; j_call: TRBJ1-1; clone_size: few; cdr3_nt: TGCAGTGCTAGACAAGGGGCGAACACTGAAGCTTTCTTT; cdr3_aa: CSARQGANTEAFF
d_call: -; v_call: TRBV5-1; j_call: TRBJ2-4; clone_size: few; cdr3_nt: TGCGCCAGCAGCTCCGACTCCAAAAACATTCAGTACTTC; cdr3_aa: CASSSDSKNIQYF
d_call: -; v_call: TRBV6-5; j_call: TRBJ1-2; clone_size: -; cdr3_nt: TGTGCCAGCAGTTACTCCCCCCCGGGGGGGTTTACCCCCACCTATGGCTACACCTTC; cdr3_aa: CASSYSPPGGFTPTYGYTF
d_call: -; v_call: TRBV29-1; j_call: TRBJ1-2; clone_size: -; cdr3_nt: TGCAGCGTCAAAGGGGGGGACGGTGGCTACACCTTC; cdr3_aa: CSVKGGDGGYTF
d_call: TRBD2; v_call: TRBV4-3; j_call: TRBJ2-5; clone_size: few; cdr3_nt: TGCGCCAGCAGCCAGGGGCCCCGACTAGCGGGGGGTCAAGAGACCCAGTACTTC; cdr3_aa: CASSQGPRLAGGQETQYF
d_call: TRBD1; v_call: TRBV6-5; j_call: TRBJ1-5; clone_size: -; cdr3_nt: TGTGCCAGCAGTCCGGACAGGGGGCACAATCAGCCCCAGCATTTT; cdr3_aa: CASSPDRGHNQPQHF
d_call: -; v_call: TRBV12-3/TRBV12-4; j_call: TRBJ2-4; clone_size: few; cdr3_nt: TGTGCCAGCAGTCTACGCAAAAACATTCAGTACTTC; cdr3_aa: CASSLRKNIQYF
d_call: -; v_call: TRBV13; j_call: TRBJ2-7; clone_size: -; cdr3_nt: TGTGCCAGCAGCTTAAAAGCCCCCTACGAGCAGTACTTC; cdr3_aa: CASSLKAPYEQYF
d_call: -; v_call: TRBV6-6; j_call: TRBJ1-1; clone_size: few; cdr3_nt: TGTGCCAGCAGTTACCAAGTGAACACTGAAGCTTTCTTT; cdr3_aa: CASSYQVNTEAFF
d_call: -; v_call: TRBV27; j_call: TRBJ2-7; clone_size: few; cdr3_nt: TGTGCCAGCACCGCATGGGGGGAACCCTACGAGCAGTACTTC; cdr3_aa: CASTAWGEPYEQYF
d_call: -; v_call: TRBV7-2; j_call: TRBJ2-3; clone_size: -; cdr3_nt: TGTGCCAGCAGCTTTATAGCGGCTTCTAGCACAGATACGCAGTATTTT; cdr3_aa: CASSFIAASSTDTQYF
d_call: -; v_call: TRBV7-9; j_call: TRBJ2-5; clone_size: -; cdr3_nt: TGTGCCAGCAGTCCACCGCCCCCAGAGACCCAGTACTTC; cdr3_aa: CASSPPPPETQYF
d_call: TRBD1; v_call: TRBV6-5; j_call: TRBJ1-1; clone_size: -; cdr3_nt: TGTGCCAGCAGACCTTACAGGGGGCCCATGAACACTGAAGCTTTCTTT; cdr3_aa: CASRPYRGPMNTEAFF
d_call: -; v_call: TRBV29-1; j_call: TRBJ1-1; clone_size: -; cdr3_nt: TGCAGCGTTGGAGACAGGTCGAACACTGAAGCTTTCTTT; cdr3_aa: CSVGDRSNTEAFF
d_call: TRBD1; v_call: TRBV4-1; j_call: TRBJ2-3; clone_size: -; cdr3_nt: TGCGCCAGCAGCCAAGGGACAGGGCGTGGTACGCAGTATTTT; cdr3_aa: CASSQGTGRGTQYF
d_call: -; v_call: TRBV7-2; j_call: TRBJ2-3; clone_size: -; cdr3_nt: TGTGCCAGCAGCAAGGACAGCCACACAGATACGCAGTATTTT; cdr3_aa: CASSKDSHTDTQYF
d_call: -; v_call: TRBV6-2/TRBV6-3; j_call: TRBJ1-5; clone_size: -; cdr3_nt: TGTGCCAGCAGTACATCTAGGCTTTTCGGGGATCAGCCCCAGCATTTT; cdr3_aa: CASSTSRLFGDQPQHF
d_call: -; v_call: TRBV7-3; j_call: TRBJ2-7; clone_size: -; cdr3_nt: TGTGCCAGCAGCCCTCAAGGGACTGAGCCCTACGAGCAGTACTTC; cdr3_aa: CASSPQGTEPYEQYF
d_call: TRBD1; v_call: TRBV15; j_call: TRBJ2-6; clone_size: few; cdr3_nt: TGTGCCACCAGCAGAGAGAGGGGGACAGGAGACTCTGGGGCCAACGTCCTGACTTTC; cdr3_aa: CATSRERGTGDSGANVLTF
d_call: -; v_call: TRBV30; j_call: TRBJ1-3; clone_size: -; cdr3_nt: TGTGCCTGGGATTTCTCTGGAAACACCATATATTTT; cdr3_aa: CAWDFSGNTIYF
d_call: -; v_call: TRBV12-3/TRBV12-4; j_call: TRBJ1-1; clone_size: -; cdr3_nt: TGTGCCAGCACAAAGAACAGGGTCGGCACTGAAGCTTTCTTT; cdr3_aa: CASTKNRVGTEAFF
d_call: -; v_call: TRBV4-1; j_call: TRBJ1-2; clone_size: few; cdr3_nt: TGCGCCAGCAGCCAAGATGGCACAGGAGGTTATGGCTACACCTTC; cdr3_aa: CASSQDGTGGYGYTF
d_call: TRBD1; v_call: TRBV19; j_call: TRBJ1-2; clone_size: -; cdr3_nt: TGTGCCAGTAGTACCACAGGGGGCGAGTATGGCTACACCTTC; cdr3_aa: CASSTTGGEYGYTF
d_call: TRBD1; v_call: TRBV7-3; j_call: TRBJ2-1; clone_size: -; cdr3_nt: TGTGCCAGCAGCTTACGGGCAGGGGGCCCCAATGAGCAGTTCTTC; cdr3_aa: CASSLRAGGPNEQFF